Below are 10 T cell receptor beta chains sequenced from a single sample in a study of neurological immune-mediated disorders. TCRdb analysed the 5' RACE reads with MiXCR anew, one entry per CDR3 protein. The sample includes 15,000 to 20,000 distinct CDR3 sequences, 11% to 15% seen only once; the top ten take about 7.2%. The source material was CD4+ T cells from blood. Source of these receptors: a woman aged 55 to 70 with HTLV-1-associated myelopathy (HAM/TSP).

This clonotype was observed many times. The rearrangement joins TRBV20-1 to TRBJ2-3; D is undetermined. The V end lost 2 bases, the J end lost 2 bases, and 8 bases lay between the germline ends. In germline, CDR1 is DFQATT, CDR2 SNEGSKA (reference sequence). The CDR3 is made up of 13 amino acids. The CDR3 DNA follows: TGCAGTGCTAGATTAGGGTACACAGATACGCAGTATTTT. It yields the protein CSARLGYTDTQYF.

This clonotype was recorded many times. The V call is TRBV7-2, the J call TRBJ2-2, with 7 bases matching TRBD2. The V segment lost 1 base and the J segment 5 bases; nucleotides outside the gene matches: 4. The CDR3 is 15 residues long. Germline V CDR1 and CDR2: SGHTA, FQGNSA. CDR3 in amino acids: CASSLGLAETGELFF. Written as DNA, the CDR3 is TGTGCCAGCAGCTTAGGCCTAGCGGAGACCGGGGAGCTGTTTTTT.

This clonotype was recorded at least ten times. The V gene is TRBV6-2 or TRBV6-3, the J gene TRBJ2-5; TRBD2 aligns across 7 bases. The CDR3 covers 15 residues. Germline values: CDR1 MNHEY, CDR2 SVGEGT. Trimming at V came to 1 base and at J to 3 bases, leaving 5 bases not matched to a gene. The CDR3 loop reads CASSYLSGTKETQYF. The DNA for the CDR3 is TGTGCCAGCAGTTACTTGAGTGGGACTAAAGAGACCCAGTACTTC.

Ten or more counts support this clonotype. The chain joins TRBV6-6 to TRBJ2-5; either TRBD1 or TRBD2 may fit D (6 bases each). The V end lost 5 bases, the J end lost 5 bases, and 21 bases lay between the germline ends. The CDR3 is 16 amino acids. Germline lookup yields CDR1 MNHNY and CDR2 SVGAGI (reference sequence). Written as DNA, the CDR3 is TGTGCCAGCAGTACAAGCCTGGGGGGCTTGGGGGAGACCCAGTACTTC. Its translation is CASSTSLGGLGETQYF.

V and J are TRBV20-1 and TRBJ2-2; 10 positions match TRBD2. The junction had 13 bases not matched to a gene; V was cut back by 4 bases and J by 8 bases. Germline V gives CDR1 DFQATT, CDR2 SNEGSKA (reference sequence). The length of the CDR3 is 16 residues. For the CDR3, the DNA is TGCAGTGCTATACTAGCGGGGAGTATAGTTATGGGGGAGCTGTTTTTT. Translated: CSAILAGSIVMGELFF.

The gene calls are TRBV12-5 and TRBJ2-1; D may be TRBD1 or TRBD2 (5 bases each). CDR1 and CDR2 (germline): LGHNT, FRNRAP. CDR3 size: 16 residues. V lost 0 bases and J lost 2, with 11 bases in between. CDR3 in amino acids: CASGLVWGSPYNEQFF. The CDR3 region has the DNA TGTGCTAGTGGTTTGGTCTGGGGGAGTCCCTACAATGAGCAGTTCTTC.

This clonotype was counted many times. This chain connects TRBV20-1 to TRBJ2-7; D might be TRBD1 (5 bases). Trimming cost V 0 bases and J 3 bases, with 24 bases left between them. The germline V gene encodes CDR1 DFQATT and CDR2 SNEGSKA (reference sequence). The CDR3 extends over 18 amino acids. The CDR3 region has the DNA TGCAGTGCTAGAGATTACAGGAATTCGCTTAGAGGAATCTACGAGCAGTACTTC. The encoded protein is CSARDYRNSLRGIYEQYF.

V gene TRBV3-1 combines with J gene TRBJ1-3; D not certain. The CDR3 extends over 16 amino acids. The ends were cut back, 1 base at V and 4 bases at J, with 14 bases in the middle. Germline V CDR1 and CDR2: LGHDT, YNNKEL (reference sequence). The CDR3 is CASSQGMVSTGNTIYF. The CDR3 nucleotides read TGTGCCAGCAGCCAAGGGATGGTCTCGACAGGAAACACCATATATTTT.

This clonotype was recorded many times. The chain carries TRBV15 and TRBJ1-2; possible D gene TRBD1, 5 bases. Germline values: CDR1 LNHNV, CDR2 YYDKDF (reference sequence). The CDR3 has 17 residues. V dropped 0 bases and J dropped 8 bases, with 22 bases sitting between them. The CDR3 region is CATSRDRDGTRSGGYTF. In DNA, the CDR3 is TGTGCCACCAGCAGAGATAGGGACGGCACACGTTCCGGCGGCTACACCTTC.

Only one count was recorded for this clonotype. The CDR3 coding sequence is TGCAGTGGAAGGACTAGCGGGTGGATCACAGATACGCAGTATTTT. This translates into CSGRTSGWITDTQYF. The genes are TRBV20-1 and TRBJ2-3; TRBD2 aligns across 11 bases. Germline loops: CDR1 DFQATT, CDR2 SNEGSKA (reference sequence). CDR3 length: 15 residues. V shed 7 bases, J shed 2 bases, and the junction held 8 bases outside the gene matches.